The subject of this entry is one T cell receptor beta chain. Looked up from germline, CDR1 is SGHVS and CDR2 is FNYEAQ. The CDR3 extends over 14 amino acids. With 4 bases removed from V and 1 base from J, the gap between germline ends came to 10 bases. This sample is part of a study of shared clonotypes between healthy human individuals. Sequencing was performed with immunoSEQ multiplex PCR; in TCRdb, only in-frame clones are kept and a portion is missing. The sample holds millions of clones, 85% to 95% seen once. Every one of the donors was a Caucasian adult that lived in Nashville, Tennessee. The TCR comes from a man aged 18-30 years in good health. V and J are TRBV7-6 and TRBJ1-1, with D perhaps TRBD1 (5 bases). Sequencing was performed on naive CD4+ T cells sorted from blood. As for subset: CD45RA+ positively selected. Written as DNA, the CDR3 is TGTGCCAGCAGCTCCCGAGGGACGAACACTGAAGCTTTCTTT. The encoded protein is CASSSRGTNTEAFF.